The rows below give T cell receptor beta chains drawn from one sample of a study of CD8 T cells in ankylosing spondylitis. TCRdb independently ran MiXCR on the 5' RACE reads; one entry per CDR3 protein. The repertoire holds approximately 400,000 distinct CDR3 sequences, under 20% seen once, with approximately 1% in the top ten. Source material: blood, either unsorted or a sorted T cell fraction (not recorded which). The receptors shown here come from a male donor with ankylosing spondylitis. CDR3s leave out the opening cysteine and the closing phenylalanine or tryptophan. Fields, in order: clone size, J gene, V gene, D gene, CDR3 protein. A D gene is named only where the DNA matches it firmly. Expanded clones are given a class, and other clones once, few, many or no size at all.

>NA|TRBJ2-3|TRBV28|NA
ASETRETDTQY
>NA|TRBJ2-5|TRBV20-1|TRBD1
SARPSTGWSQETQY
>many|TRBJ2-3|TRBV3-1|TRBD1
ASSHLGQGPDTQY
>NA|TRBJ1-1|TRBV2|NA
ASSEEGVWTEAF
>NA|TRBJ2-3|TRBV29-1|NA
SVESRGSTDTQY
>NA|TRBJ1-2|TRBV6-1|NA
ASTRGLAYGYT
>few|TRBJ2-2|TRBV27|NA
AGTRVHTGELF
>few|TRBJ2-1|TRBV3-1|TRBD2
ASSLGLAGVGAYNEQF
>few|TRBJ2-7|TRBV5-1|NA
ASSLTGFYEQY
>NA|TRBJ2-5|TRBV5-1|NA
ASSYQGGETQY
>NA|TRBJ2-3|TRBV29-1|TRBD2
SVVSGGKRDTQY
>NA|TRBJ1-3|TRBV12-3/TRBV12-4|NA
ASSLGRFGNTIY
>few|TRBJ1-1|TRBV7-9|NA
ASSLSVTGFSPEAF
>NA|TRBJ2-5|TRBV20-1|TRBD2
SAGGSGRTGETQY
>many|TRBJ2-5|TRBV19|TRBD2
ASSFGLAGGPQTQY
>NA|TRBJ2-1|TRBV7-9|TRBD2
ASSTGLDTNEQF
>once|TRBJ1-6|TRBV5-1|NA
ASSLVTIGDSPLH
>once|TRBJ2-2|TRBV6-1|NA
ASTTGARDAGELF
>few|TRBJ1-2|TRBV28|TRBD1
ASSLQGAWGYT
>NA|TRBJ1-1|TRBV2|NA
ARGGDRRNTEAF
>few|TRBJ2-7|TRBV7-8|NA
ASSLGWNRYEQY
>NA|TRBJ2-2|TRBV10-3|TRBD1
AISEYVPDRGNTGELF
>NA|TRBJ1-5|TRBV6-2/TRBV6-3|NA
ASSYSAGTNQPQH
>few|TRBJ2-1|TRBV2|NA
ASSETDNEQF
>few|TRBJ2-1|TRBV6-1|NA
ASSARGEGVRNEQF
>many|TRBJ2-1|TRBV15|TRBD2
ATSSPSGQYNEQF
>NA|TRBJ1-6|TRBV28|TRBD1
ASSRRGGAGGNSPLH
>NA|TRBJ1-1|TRBV27|NA
ASSLGRNVLGSEAF
>few|TRBJ1-4|TRBV29-1|TRBD1
SVRTGGGKGNEKLF
>few|TRBJ2-6|TRBV4-2|NA
ASSHPEFSHGSGANVLT
>many|TRBJ2-5|TRBV4-2|NA
ASSQGGGQTAQY
>few|TRBJ2-3|TRBV6-5|NA
ASSHDRGDTQY
>NA|TRBJ2-1|TRBV4-2|TRBD2
ASSQDRSSGGEQF
>few|TRBJ1-1|TRBV5-6|NA
ASSLGGGLLNTEAF
>NA|TRBJ1-1|TRBV7-8|NA
ASSLWDTEAF
>few|TRBJ2-5|TRBV20-1|NA
SAIEVRVRETQY
>NA|TRBJ2-1|TRBV4-1|TRBD2
ASTPPGSGGFNEQF
>few|TRBJ1-2|TRBV5-6|TRBD1
ASSLGGTGIREGYT
>many|TRBJ2-5|TRBV12-3/TRBV12-4|NA
ASSPRGIQETQY
>many|TRBJ2-1|TRBV20-1|NA
SAVGAVSYNEQF
>few|TRBJ2-7|TRBV20-1|NA
SASNGGEQY
>NA|TRBJ1-6|TRBV12-3/TRBV12-4|NA
ASSTLTGGPLH
>few|TRBJ2-3|TRBV3-1|NA
ASSQAGTGTDTQY
>NA|TRBJ2-7|TRBV28|TRBD2
ASSLTSALGEQY
>once|TRBJ2-7|TRBV9|NA
ASSVGSGRYEQY
>NA|TRBJ2-1|TRBV5-1|NA
ASSPGGGGPYNEQF
>few|TRBJ1-4|TRBV5-1|TRBD1
ASSLTGDTNEKLF
>NA|TRBJ1-1|TRBV18|NA
ASSPGSEAF
>NA|TRBJ2-7|TRBV12-3/TRBV12-4|NA
ASSPGQSHEQY
>NA|TRBJ2-6|TRBV12-3/TRBV12-4|TRBD1
ASSPIPGQNSGANVLT
>NA|TRBJ2-7|TRBV4-2|NA
ASSQEAQLSYEQY
>NA|TRBJ1-6|TRBV27|TRBD1
ASSLWGTGNSPLH